This TCR beta chain was found in a study of technical replicates of blood from several donors. Data came from immunoSEQ multiplex PCR; TCRdb stores just in-frame clones and leaves some out. This sample has roughly 60,000 clones, with approximately 92% found just once. Trimming took off 5 bases at V and 5 bases at J, with 15 bases between the two ends. The CDR3 sequence is 14 residues long. Looked up from germline, CDR1 is MDHEN and CDR2 is SYDVKM. The chain carries TRBV28 and TRBJ2-5; D is perhaps TRBD1 (6 bases). This clonotype was obtained from a human donor in good health. Some clones in this sample may be carry-over from other donors' samples. Material: PBMCs. CDR3 coding DNA: TGTGCCAGCAGTGGACAACAGGGTAGGGAGACCCAGTACTTC. The encoded protein is CASSGQQGRETQYF.